These 17 T cell receptor beta chains were all obtained from the same sample, sequenced in a study of blood T cells in healthy people across ages. Primed by a sample-barcoded 5' primer and a J-beta primer mix, a second PCR proceeded for 7 to 11 cycles. TCRdb reprocessed the 5' RACE reads with MiXCR, giving one entry per CDR3 protein. The sample lists approximately 1,700,000 distinct CDR3 sequences; 35% to 50% were seen once. Source material: blood. The receptor set was obtained from a human donor in good health.

The gene calls are TRBV24-1 and TRBJ2-4; 7 bases align to TRBD1. The CDR3 is made up of 15 amino acids. Trimming at V came to 4 bases and at J to 6 bases, leaving 8 bases not matched to a gene. Germline CDR1 KGHDR, CDR2 SFDVKD. CDR3 nucleotide sequence: TGTGCCACCAGTGACCCACAGGGGTCGGGAAACATTCAGTACTTC. Residues: CATSDPQGSGNIQYF.

Concerning this clonotype: Compared with germline, one end of the junction differs, possibly owing to a read error. The V and J genes are TRBV6-1 and TRBJ2-5; D might be TRBD2 (6 bases). CDR3 length equals 16 residues. Germline loops: CDR1 MNHNS, CDR2 SASEGT. CDR3 coding DNA: TGTGCCAACAGTGTGGTCCAGGGACTCTCATCGGATACGCAGTACTTC. Its translation: CANSVVQGLSSDTQYF.

This clonotype occurred a few times. The V and J genes are TRBV12-5 and TRBJ2-1; D gene ambiguous. CDR3 length: 13 amino acids. Per germline, CDR1 LGHNT and CDR2 FRNRAP. V was pared by 0 bases and J by 1 base, with 1 base between. The CDR3 sequence: CASGLVSYNEQFF. CDR3 nucleotides: TGTGCTAGTGGTTTGGTATCCTACAATGAGCAGTTCTTC. The entire variable domain, with the rest obtained from reference TRBV12-5 and TRBJ2-1, is as follows: DARVTQTPRHKVTEMGQEVTMRCQPILGHNTVFWYRQTMMQGLELLAYFRNRAPLDDSGMPKDRFSAEMPDATLATLKIQPSEPRDSAVYFCASGLVSYNEQFFGPGTRLTVL.

The gene calls are TRBV9 and TRBJ2-3, with D perhaps being TRBD1 or TRBD2 (5 bases each). Germline V gives CDR1 SGDLS, CDR2 YYNGEE. Trimming stripped 1 base from V and 3 bases from J, with 24 bases between. The CDR3 covers 19 residues. In DNA form, the CDR3 reads TGTGCCAGCAGCGTATTTTTTGAGGAGGACAAGGCACGAACAGATACGCAGTATTTT. It yields the protein CASSVFFEEDKARTDTQYF.

This CDR3 reads CSARVPTGGYSGNTIYF. The CDR3 region has the DNA TGCAGTGCTAGAGTCCCGACAGGGGGTTACTCTGGAAACACCATATATTTT. The chain joins TRBV20-1 to TRBJ1-3; 9 nucleotides match TRBD1. Looked up from germline, CDR1 is DFQATT and CDR2 is SNEGSKA (reference sequence). V lost 1 base and J lost 0; bases outside the gene matches: 7. CDR3 length: 17 residues.

The V and J genes are TRBV12-5 and TRBJ2-7; 11 positions agree with TRBD2. The closer fit of TRBJ2-5 to the DNA end suggests the J call may be wrong. CDR1 and CDR2 from the germline V gene are LGHNT and FRNRAP. This CDR3 has 15 residues. CDR3 bases: TGTGCTAGTGCGGTAGCGGGGGGGGAGCGGAAGACCCAGTACTTC. This encodes CASAVAGGERKTQYF.

The rearrangement uses TRBV27 and TRBJ1-1, with 7 bases matching TRBD1. The CDR3 has 14 residues. V shed 5 bases and J 4 bases; nucleotides not matched to a gene: 7. The germline CDR1 and CDR2 sequences are MNHEY and SMNVEV (reference sequence). The CDR3 is CASSPSTGSTEAFF. The CDR3 DNA follows: TGTGCCAGCAGTCCGTCGACAGGGAGCACTGAAGCTTTCTTT.

This clonotype was seen at least ten times. The rearrangement joins TRBV7-2 to TRBJ2-7; TRBD2 agrees at 12 bases. Germline trimming cut 1 base from V and 2 bases from J; bases unmatched to any gene: 0. In germline, CDR1 is SGHTA, CDR2 FQGNSA. This CDR3 spans 15 amino acids. CDR3 protein: CASSLGLAGAYEQYF. CDR3 bases: TGTGCCAGCAGCTTAGGACTAGCGGGGGCCTACGAGCAGTACTTC. Based on the CDR3 plus reference TRBV7-2 and TRBJ2-7, the full variable domain is GAGVSQSPSNKVTEKGKDVELRCDPISGHTALYWYRQSLGQGLEFLIYFQGNSAPDKSGLPSDRFSAERTGGSVSTLTIQRTQQEDSAVYLCASSLGLAGAYEQYFGPGTRLTVT.

This chain connects TRBV6-5 to TRBJ2-2; D possibly corresponds to TRBD2 (5 bases). The germline V gene encodes CDR1 MNHEY and CDR2 SVGAGI. V was trimmed by 8 bases and J by 6 bases, leaving 22 bases between them. This CDR3 comprises 16 residues. CDR3 coding DNA: TGTGCCAGCGGATGGGAGCCATCAATGCAAGCCGGGGAGCTGTTTTTT. Translating gives CASGWEPSMQAGELFF.

V gene TRBV6-5 combines with J gene TRBJ1-1, with TRBD1 identical over 8 bases. The V and J ends lost 8 bases and 0 bases, in that order; junction bases with no gene match: 2. The germline CDR1 and CDR2 sequences are MNHEY and SVGAGI. The length of the CDR3 is 13 residues. The CDR3 DNA reads as TGTGCCAGCGGGACAGGAGTGAACACTGAAGCTTTCTTT. The encoded protein is CASGTGVNTEAFF.

This clonotype turned up a few times. The V and J genes are TRBV5-1 and TRBJ1-1; TRBD1 matches 8 bases. The CDR3 length is 13 residues. Germline trimming cut 0 bases from V and 8 bases from J; bases unmatched to any gene: 3. Germline CDR1 and CDR2: SGHRS and YFSETQ. CDR3 coding DNA: TGCGCCAGCAGCTTGGGGGGACAGGAGGAAGCTTTCTTT. The encoded protein is CASSLGGQEEAFF.

CDR3 residues: CASSLTVGWGEFNEQFF. The CDR3 DNA sequence: TGTGCCAGCAGCTTAACGGTCGGGTGGGGGGAGTTTAATGAGCAGTTCTTC. The J gene is TRBJ2-1, the V gene TRBV7-3; D might be TRBD2 (6 bases). Trimming took off 0 bases at V and 7 bases at J, with 19 bases between the two ends. The CDR3 is made up of 17 amino acids. Looked up from germline, CDR1 is SGHTA and CDR2 is FQGTGA.

This sequence joins TRBV7-3 and TRBJ2-3, with unresolved D. The V end lost 0 bases, the J end lost 5 bases, and 21 bases lay between the germline ends. CDR1 is SGHTA, CDR2 FQGTGA, per germline. The CDR3 totals 18 residues. The CDR3 DNA is TGTGCCAGCAGCTTAACCCCCCATGGTAGTGAGTGGGGAGATACGCAGTATTTT. Its protein is CASSLTPHGSEWGDTQYF.

A note on this clonotype: At one boundary the junction diverges from the germline segment, which might be a read error. This rearrangement joins TRBV9 to TRBJ1-1, with D hard to call. CDR1 and CDR2 (germline): SGDLS, YYNGEE. This CDR3 has 14 amino acids. CDR3 in DNA: TGTGCCTGCAGCGTTTCTGGTCCGGGCGGGGAAGCTTTCTTT. Protein sequence: CACSVSGPGGEAFF.

The chain uses TRBV28 and TRBJ2-3; D is unclear. CDR1 and CDR2 from the germline V gene are MDHEN and SYDVKM. V dropped 6 bases and J dropped 6 bases, with 16 bases sitting between them. The CDR3 runs 14 residues. The CDR3 sequence: CASSYDRSKDTQYF. In DNA form, the CDR3 reads TGTGCCAGCAGCTACGACCGGTCGAAGGATACGCAGTATTTT.

The chain couples TRBV10-3 to TRBJ2-5; D perhaps matches TRBD2 (5 bases). The DNA end lines up better with TRBJ2-7; the J call may be wrong. Germline V gene sequence: CDR1 ENHRY, CDR2 SYGVKD. The CDR3 has 14 residues. This chain's CDR3 is CAISFGSGGDEQYF. The CDR3 region has the DNA TGTGCCATCAGTTTTGGTTCTGGAGGTGACGAGCAGTACTTC.

The chain has TRBV4-3 and TRBJ2-4; TRBD1 might be the D (6 bases). The germline V gene has CDR1 LGHNA and CDR2 YSLEER. The V end lost 0 bases, the J end lost 1 base, and 7 bases lay between the germline ends. There are 15 residues in the CDR3. DNA for the CDR3: TGCGCCAGCAGCCAAGAGGACAGTGCCAAAAACATTCAGTACTTC. This translates into CASSQEDSAKNIQYF.